This T cell receptor beta chain emerged from a study of blood T cell repertoires in COVID-19 (dated by TCRdb to about 2020). Describing the broader study: Collaborator samples came from the United States, Italy and Spain and covered acute and convalescent phases of COVID-19. Sample metadata almost always included a de-identified subject ID, COVID-19 status, age in years and sex. Deeply sampled blood TCRbeta repertoires from subjects exposed to, actively infected with, or recovered from COVID-19 were included in the dataset. The material from the prospective study consisted of cDNA or gDNA derived from T cells, B-cell-depleted T cells, or PBMCs. The repertoires were made available in a free public database intended to serve as a resource for research on the immune response to SARS-CoV-2. The samples were drawn from two sources: the first 160 participants of the ongoing ImmuneRACE study, and 1,200 or so subjects contributed by 6 global collaborators. HLA class I and class II types, where available, came from metadata supplied by the sample provider rather than from assay-based typing.

A word on this clone: Its antigen remains unidentified. Base qualities are not recorded, but no much larger clone differs from it by a single base.

TCRbeta CDR3 regions were amplified from genomic DNA using the immunoSEQ Assay, a bias-controlled multiplex PCR. In the paper's pipeline: Nucleated cell counts per sample were estimated from amplification of reference gene primers within the assay. Sequence reads were collapsed and filtered to measure the absolute abundance of every unique TCRbeta CDR3 rearrangement. For each sample, productive Simpson clonality was calculated as the square root of Simpson's diversity index over productive rearrangements. Sourced from immuneACCESS, this table was stored by TCRdb with only in-frame sequences that have V and J called. A share of the clones is absent; for the studies checked, an unresolved V gene accounts for under half, and the remainder has no known explanation. D and trimming come from the DNA, and the V and J calls and clone size come from that table. For this sample the table gives over 300,000 clones, of which 90% were detected only once. Of the sample, 6.5% to 8% is held by the ten largest clones.

Each collaborating institution followed its own protocols to collect whole blood in K2EDTA tubes. For TCRbeta analysis, collaborators shipped samples in one of three forms: frozen whole blood, isolated PBMCs, or DNA extracted from either of those sample types. CDR1 MNHEY and CDR2 SMNVEV are derived from the germline V gene (reference sequence). Germline trimming: 5 bases from V, 8 bases from J; junction bases outside gene matches: 9. The CDR3 contains 14 residues, cysteine and phenylalanine counted. Only CDR3 DNA is held: 42 bases, read in frame from base 1. What the work shows at the level of the full study, not this receptor alone: How much clinical and demographic metadata was included differed by source and by participant, and the metadata was provided uncurated.

The sequence links TRBV27 to TRBJ1-2; 9 central nucleotides agree with TRBD1. This TCR derives from a man aged 18 to 29 with active or convalescent COVID-19. Specimen: peripheral blood. The encoded CDR3 is CASSPGTGSRGYTF. The sequenced DNA is TGTGCCAGCAGTCCCGGGACAGGGTCTAGGGGCTACACCTTC.